The T cell receptor beta chain described here comes from a study of early T cells in non-severe SARS-CoV-2 infection. General study points: CD4 and private specificities were missed by VDJdb matching, which favored anti-spike CD8 responses.

With V trimmed by 3 bases and J by 4 bases, 15 bases remained unmatched. Germline V gene data show CDR1 as WNHNN and CDR2 as SYGVQD (reference sequence). The CDR3 extends over 18 amino acids. Researchers attached unique molecular identifiers to individual cDNA molecules. TCRdb ran MiXCR on the 5' RACE reads and lists one entry per CDR3 protein. The top ten hold roughly 10% of the sample, which has 50,000 to 60,000 distinct CDR3 sequences, around a tenth seen once. With respect to this clonotype: The target antigen is unknown.

Sequenced: whole blood. The source of this sequence is an adult who was a healthcare worker with PCR-confirmed SARS-CoV-2 infection or an uninfected control (not recorded which). V gene TRBV10-1 combines with J gene TRBJ2-5, with 9 bases matching TRBD1. The CDR3 loop is CASSESGLSTGGPETQYF. The DNA for the CDR3 is TGCGCCAGCAGTGAAAGCGGATTGTCGACAGGGGGACCAGAGACCCAGTACTTC.